This is a list of T cell receptor beta chains from one sample in a study of molecular identifiers for immune sequencing clone quantification. TCRdb redid the calling of the PCR reads with MiXCR, one entry per CDR3 protein. Of around 320,000 distinct CDR3 sequences in the sample, about 22% were seen once. Sequencing was done on a sample of naive CD8+ T cells from blood, with Jurkat cell RNA spiked in. The receptors were gathered from a human donor in good health. Some libraries in this study had Jurkat cell RNA spiked in. Both conserved end residues are part of each CDR3. The D gene is left open where the match is weak. Size values are once, few and many counts, or a class for expanded clones, and some rows have none.

>TRBJ1-6|many|TRBV28|-
CASSLYNSGNSPLHF
TGTGCCAGCAGTTTATACAACTCCGGGAATTCACCCCTCCACTTT
>TRBJ1-5|-|TRBV7-9|-
CASSVGSPYSNQTQHF
TGTGCCAGCAGCGTCGGAAGTCCCTATAGCAATCAGACCCAGCATTTT
>TRBJ2-7|many|TRBV7-9|-
CASSGLLAHEQYF
TGTGCCAGCAGCGGACTTCTGGCGCACGAGCAGTACTTC
>TRBJ2-1|many|TRBV5-5|TRBD2
CASSLLGLGSYNEQFF
TGTGCCAGCAGCTTGTTGGGACTAGGGTCCTACAATGAGCAGTTCTTC
>TRBJ2-7|few|TRBV19|TRBD1
CASSVGQGVSYEQYF
TGTGCCAGTAGCGTTGGACAGGGGGTCTCCTACGAGCAGTACTTC
>TRBJ2-3|-|TRBV7-9|-
CASSLIIGSNTQYF
TGTGCCAGCAGCTTAATTATAGGATCAAATACGCAGTATTTT
>TRBJ2-7|few|TRBV9|TRBD2
CASSVAGTSSYEQYF
TGTGCCAGCAGCGTTGCCGGGACTAGCTCCTACGAGCAGTACTTC
>TRBJ2-5|-|TRBV28|TRBD2
CASSTSSGTGLAGGPSETQYF
TGTGCCAGCAGCACCTCCTCCGGGACAGGGCTAGCGGGAGGGCCCTCGGAGACCCAGTACTTC
>TRBJ2-1|few|TRBV11-2|-
CASKLPGDEQFF
TGTGCCAGCAAACTACCGGGGGATGAGCAGTTCTTC
>TRBJ2-6|-|TRBV9|TRBD1
CASSPRDRALDSGANVLTF
TGTGCCAGCAGCCCCCGCGACAGGGCCCTAGACTCTGGGGCCAACGTCCTGACTTTC
>TRBJ1-2|many|TRBV4-1|TRBD1
CASSQIQGADYGYTF
TGCGCCAGCAGCCAAATACAGGGGGCGGACTATGGCTACACCTTC
>TRBJ2-3|-|TRBV5-3|TRBD2
CASSSGLGPSDTQYF
TGTGCCAGCAGCTCGGGACTAGGGCCCTCAGATACGCAGTATTTT
>TRBJ2-7|-|TRBV4-3|-
CASSQDRGGATHEQYF
TGCGCCAGCAGCCAAGATCGCGGCGGGGCGACCCACGAGCAGTACTTC
>TRBJ2-1|-|TRBV29-1|TRBD2
CSVEPSGLMNEQFF
TGCAGCGTTGAACCTAGCGGACTTATGAATGAGCAGTTCTTC
>TRBJ2-1|few|TRBV12-3/TRBV12-4|TRBD2
CASSLAGGRGNEQFF
TGTGCCAGCAGTCTAGCGGGGGGGAGAGGCAATGAGCAGTTCTTC
>TRBJ2-5|few|TRBV3-1|-
CASSTRHQETQYF
TGTGCCAGCAGCACCAGACACCAAGAGACCCAGTACTTC
>TRBJ2-3|many|TRBV30|TRBD2
CAWSSGGSTDTQYF
TGTGCCTGGAGTAGCGGGGGGTCTACAGATACGCAGTATTTT
>TRBJ2-6|-|TRBV12-3/TRBV12-4|-
CASSFIAPGSGANVLTF
TGTGCCAGCAGTTTCATCGCCCCTGGGTCTGGGGCCAACGTCCTGACTTTC
>TRBJ2-3|many|TRBV6-1|-
CASSEGGDTQYF
TGTGCCAGCAGCGAGGGGGGAGATACGCAGTATTTT
>TRBJ2-3|-|TRBV27|-
CASSLLGLNTDTQYF
TGTGCCAGCAGTTTACTGGGATTAAACACAGATACGCAGTATTTT
>TRBJ1-5|-|TRBV6-5|-
CASSYSFDQPQHF
TGTGCCAGCAGTTACTCTTTTGATCAGCCCCAGCATTTT
>TRBJ1-5|few|TRBV27|-
CARGTEGAWPQHF
TGTGCCAGGGGTACAGAAGGGGCGTGGCCCCAGCATTTT
>TRBJ2-4|-|TRBV4-1|-
CASSQTQGIQYF
TGCGCCAGCAGCCAAACACAGGGTATTCAGTACTTC
>TRBJ2-3|-|TRBV27|TRBD1
CASRPGTGRTDTQYF
TGTGCCAGCAGACCGGGGACAGGGAGGACAGATACGCAGTATTTT
>TRBJ2-7|-|TRBV28|TRBD1
CGSSAVGTGIYEQYF
TGTGGCAGCTCGGCGGTGGGGACAGGGATTTACGAGCAGTACTTC
>TRBJ1-1|-|TRBV19|-
CASSVGRGTPEAFF
TGTGCCAGTAGTGTTGGCCGTGGGACCCCTGAAGCTTTCTTT
>TRBJ2-7|many|TRBV6-4|-
CASSETARDIGEQYF
TGTGCCAGCAGTGAGACGGCCCGGGACATCGGCGAGCAGTACTTC
>TRBJ2-5|-|TRBV28|TRBD2
CASNHFSGSGGETQYF
TGTGCCAGCAACCATTTTAGCGGGAGCGGGGGAGAGACCCAGTACTTC
>TRBJ2-1|many|TRBV7-9|TRBD1
CASSVDRDTRNEQFF
TGTGCCAGCAGCGTCGACAGGGATACACGCAATGAGCAGTTCTTC
>TRBJ2-3|many|TRBV4-1|-
CASSQVQGGGDTQYF
TGCGCCAGCAGCCAAGTCCAGGGAGGTGGAGATACGCAGTATTTT
>TRBJ1-1|few|TRBV6-5|-
CASSPEEGLNTEAFF
TGTGCCAGCAGTCCCGAAGAGGGCTTGAACACTGAAGCTTTCTTT
>TRBJ2-3|-|TRBV6-5|-
CASSQRGSGADTQYF
TGTGCCAGCAGCCAGCGTGGGAGTGGCGCAGATACGCAGTATTTT
>TRBJ2-1|-|TRBV4-3|-
CASSQAGHMTYNEQFF
TGCGCCAGCAGCCAAGCGGGACACATGACCTACAATGAGCAGTTCTTC
>TRBJ2-7|many|TRBV25-1|-
CASSELTYEQYF
TGTGCCAGCAGTGAATTGACCTACGAGCAGTACTTC
>TRBJ2-4|many|TRBV6-2/TRBV6-3|-
CASSALDGIQYF
TGTGCCAGCAGCGCCCTAGACGGCATTCAGTACTTC
>TRBJ2-3|many|TRBV12-3/TRBV12-4|-
CASSPPPESSTDTQYF
TGTGCCAGCAGTCCGCCCCCAGAATCTAGCACAGATACGCAGTATTTT
>TRBJ2-1|many|TRBV6-5|-
CASSYGGTGDEQFF
TGTGCCAGCAGTTACGGGGGAACAGGCGATGAGCAGTTCTTC
>TRBJ2-2|many|TRBV24-1|-
CATGDDLNTGELFF
TGTGCCACGGGCGACGACCTGAACACCGGGGAGCTGTTTTTT
>TRBJ1-5|many|TRBV7-2|TRBD1
CASRAQGDNQPQHF
TGTGCCAGCAGGGCACAGGGGGACAATCAGCCCCAGCATTTT
>TRBJ2-1|-|TRBV11-2|-
CASSLAGVQFF
TGTGCCAGCAGCTTAGCGGGAGTCCAGTTCTTC
>TRBJ1-5|many|TRBV11-2|-
CASSLVGQPQHF
TGTGCCAGCAGCTTAGTTGGACAGCCCCAGCATTTT
>TRBJ2-3|many|TRBV4-3|TRBD2
CASSSGTSGSDTQYF
TGCGCCAGCAGCTCCGGGACTAGCGGGTCGGATACGCAGTATTTT
>TRBJ1-5|many|TRBV6-1|-
CASSEAVFYSNQPQHF
TGTGCCAGCAGTGAAGCAGTCTTCTATAGCAATCAGCCCCAGCATTTT
>TRBJ2-7|-|TRBV20-1|-
CSATPSYEQYF
TGCAGTGCTACCCCGAGTTACGAGCAGTACTTC
>TRBJ1-1|-|TRBV28|TRBD1
CASRSHVQGAVAFF
TGTGCCAGCAGATCCCACGTACAGGGGGCCGTGGCTTTCTTT
>TRBJ2-5|-|TRBV28|-
CASSEWQGTQGTQYF
TGTGCCAGCAGTGAGTGGCAGGGGACCCAAGGGACCCAGTACTTC
>TRBJ2-3|-|TRBV4-1|TRBD1
CASSLLDRVTQYF
TGCGCCAGCAGCCTACTGGACAGGGTGACGCAGTATTTT